Listed here are 18 T cell receptor beta chains from one sample, sequenced in a study of T cell repertoires in cytomegalovirus infection. A single record per CDR3 protein comes from TCRdb applying MiXCR to the reads. The data contain 200,000 or so distinct CDR3 sequences, roughly a fifth of them singletons. Sequencing input: PBMCs. Source of these receptors: a human donor in good health (CMV status not recorded). Some clones in this sample may be carry-over from other donors' samples.

The V gene is TRBV10-3, the J gene TRBJ1-1; TRBD1 might be the D (5 bases). The CDR3 spans 15 residues. V lost 3 bases and J 8 bases, leaving 19 bases between the germline ends. Germline CDR1 reads ENHRY; CDR2 reads SYGVKD. Here the CDR3 reads CAISDQDTTRHEAFF. CDR3 in DNA: TGTGCCATCAGTGACCAGGACACAACTAGACACGAAGCTTTCTTT.

The CDR3 DNA follows: TGTGCCTCCCACGAGCCCGGGGGCCACGAGCAGTACTTC. This encodes CASHEPGGHEQYF. The genes are TRBV10-3 and TRBJ2-7; D assignment may be TRBD1 or TRBD2 (6 bases each). Deletions cut 11 bases from V and 5 bases from J, with 19 bases between. Germline-derived CDR1 and CDR2 are ENHRY and SYGVKD. The CDR3 runs to 13 residues.

V and J are TRBV19 and TRBJ2-1; D remains unclear. V lost 6 bases and J lost 2, with 14 bases in between. Germline-derived CDR1 and CDR2 are LNHDA and SQIVND (reference sequence). There are 15 residues in the CDR3. The CDR3 DNA sequence: TGTGCCAGTAGCCTATACCAGGCACCCTACAATGAGCAGTTCTTC. Its protein product is CASSLYQAPYNEQFF.

CDR3 sequence: CASSRPGQGFNTIYF. CDR3 DNA: TGTGCCAGCAGCCGGCCGGGACAGGGTTTCAACACCATATATTTT. The chain is built from TRBV3-1 and TRBJ1-3; TRBD1 aligns across 9 bases. The CDR3 length is 15 residues. Losses at the gene ends were 4 bases for V and 7 bases for J; bases not matched to a gene: 8. Germline values: CDR1 LGHDT, CDR2 YNNKEL (reference sequence).

This clonotype has a single count. The gene calls are TRBV5-1 and TRBJ2-7; D gene uncertain. Trimming stripped 0 bases from V and 4 bases from J, with 17 bases between. Germline loops: CDR1 SGHRS, CDR2 YFSETQ. The CDR3 is made up of 16 amino acids. The CDR3 DNA is TGCGCCAGCAGCTTGGCTGCCCAGTGGATCCCTTACGAGCAGTACTTC. As protein: CASSLAAQWIPYEQYF.

The sample holds many counts of this clonotype. The rearrangement uses TRBV19 and TRBJ2-1; 7 bases map to TRBD2. The germline V gene has CDR1 LNHDA and CDR2 SQIVND (reference sequence). The J segment lost 4 bases and the V segment lost 5 bases, leaving 5 bases of the junction unmatched. CDR3 length equals 14 residues. CDR3 coding DNA: TGTGCCAGTAGTGGGGGGGGGGATTACAATGAGCAGTTCTTC. As protein: CASSGGGDYNEQFF.

This clonotype showed up just a few times. The chain recombines TRBV7-9 with TRBJ2-7, with 11 positions matching TRBD1. The CDR3 extends over 15 amino acids. Germline trimming cut 5 bases from V and 6 bases from J; bases unmatched to any gene: 9. CDR1 and CDR2 (germline): SEHNR, FQNEAQ (reference sequence). CDR3 DNA sequence: TGTGCCAGCAGCGTCACCGGGACAGGGGGTCCCGAGCAGTACTTC. It translates to CASSVTGTGGPEQYF.

The table lists this clonotype with many counts. The V and J genes are TRBV7-9 and TRBJ2-2; D gene uncertain. The V end lost 6 bases, the J end lost 1 base, and 15 bases lay between the germline ends. Germline CDR1 SEHNR, CDR2 FQNEAQ (reference sequence). The CDR3 length is 16 residues. Written as DNA, the CDR3 is TGTGCCAGCAGTCGCCTTTTGGGGAAGAACACCGGGGAGCTGTTTTTT. This codes for CASSRLLGKNTGELFF.

The CDR3 loop is CASAKGSLNTEAFF. CDR3 coding DNA: TGTGCCAGCGCAAAGGGCAGTTTGAACACTGAAGCTTTCTTT. The V gene is TRBV2, the J gene TRBJ1-1; D not certain. This CDR3 has 14 residues. The germline gives CDR1 SNHLY, CDR2 FYNNEI. V lost 8 bases and J 0 bases, leaving 13 bases between the germline ends.

This clonotype was observed a few times. The chain employs TRBV2 and TRBJ1-5, with D possibly being TRBD1 (6 bases). Between the trimmed V and J ends, which lost 6 bases and 1 base, there was a span of 16 bases. Germline assignment: CDR1 SNHLY and CDR2 FYNNEI. The CDR3 is 16 amino acids. CDR3 DNA: TGTGCCAGCAGAGAGGGGGGGCGCAGGAGCAATCAGCCCCAGCATTTT. This sequence encodes CASREGGRRSNQPQHF.

This clonotype occurred many times. This chain uses TRBV5-6 with TRBJ2-5; D ambiguous. Trimming stripped 0 bases from V and 6 bases from J, with 9 bases between. The V gene's germline CDR1 is SGHDT and CDR2 YYEEEE. The CDR3 consists of 13 residues. CDR3 sequence (DNA): TGTGCCAGCAGCTTGGACGGCCGCCAGACCCAGTACTTC. Translation gives CASSLDGRQTQYF.

This chain connects TRBV5-1 to TRBJ2-7, with 11 bases identical to TRBD2. This CDR3 has 15 amino acids. With 5 bases clipped from V and 5 bases from J, the junction kept 9 bases outside the gene matches. The germline gives CDR1 SGHRS, CDR2 YFSETQ. The CDR3 DNA is TGCGCCAGCAGATCACTAGCGGGAGTGTCCCACGAGCAGTACTTC. It translates to CASRSLAGVSHEQYF.

This clonotype was observed a few times. The rearrangement links TRBV29-1 to TRBJ1-1; no definite D call. CDR3 length: 13 residues. Germline V gene lookup returns CDR1 SQVTM and CDR2 ANQGSEA. V was trimmed by 2 bases and J by 4 bases, leaving 11 bases between them. The chain's CDR3 is CSVEQRKTTEAFF. The CDR3 DNA reads TGCAGCGTTGAACAGAGGAAGACCACTGAAGCTTTCTTT.

In its sample, this clonotype was seen many times. The J gene is TRBJ2-5, the V gene TRBV6-1; TRBD2 matches at 14 bases. V gave up 1 base and J gave up 7 bases; unmatched junction bases: 8. This CDR3 is built from 17 residues. Germline V gene data show CDR1 as MNHNS and CDR2 as SASEGT. CDR3 bases: TGTGCCAGCAGTGAAGGCGGGACTAGCGGGGGCCATTGGACCCAGTACTTC. Its translation: CASSEGGTSGGHWTQYF.

In this sample, this clonotype turned up many times. V gene TRBV7-9 combines with J gene TRBJ2-7; TRBD1 aligns across 8 bases. Germline loops: CDR1 SEHNR, CDR2 FQNEAQ (reference sequence). Trimming cost V 3 bases and J 4 bases; bases outside gene matches: 11. This CDR3 has 16 amino acids. CDR3 loop: CASSFLDGTGGYEQYF. CDR3 coding DNA: TGTGCCAGCAGCTTCCTCGACGGGACAGGAGGTTACGAGCAGTACTTC. Full variable domain (missing parts from reference TRBV7-9 and TRBJ2-7): DTGVSQNPRHKITKRGQNVTFRCDPISEHNRLYWYRQTLGQGPEFLTYFQNEAQLEKSRLLSDRFSAERPKGSFSTLEIQRTEQGDSAMYLCASSFLDGTGGYEQYFGPGTRLTVT.

The sample holds many counts of this clonotype. V gene TRBV7-2 combines with J gene TRBJ2-1; D is unresolved. The V and J ends lost 1 base and 3 bases respectively, with 10 bases between them. Germline CDR1 SGHTA, CDR2 FQGNSA. This CDR3 spans 15 amino acids. The CDR3 DNA follows: TGTGCCAGCAGCTTAGAAGGTCCGAGCTACAATGAGCAGTTCTTC. Protein product: CASSLEGPSYNEQFF.

This chain connects TRBV12-3 or TRBV12-4 to TRBJ1-5; D gene ambiguous. V lost 5 bases, J lost 4 bases, and 15 bases lay in between. The CDR3 is 15 residues long. The CDR3 DNA is TGTGCCAGCAGTATCTCCGACGGACTGAATCAGCCCCAGCATTTT. Its protein product is CASSISDGLNQPQHF.

The chain has TRBV6-6 and TRBJ2-1; the match to TRBD2 covers 9 bases. Germline CDR1 is MNHNY and CDR2 is SVGAGI (reference sequence). The CDR3 spans 15 residues. Unmatched junction bases numbered 5, after V lost 1 base and J lost 7 bases. Written as DNA, the CDR3 is TGTGCCAGCAGTTACTGGTCCGCGGGGGGGAATGAGCAGTTCTTC. It yields the protein CASSYWSAGGNEQFF.